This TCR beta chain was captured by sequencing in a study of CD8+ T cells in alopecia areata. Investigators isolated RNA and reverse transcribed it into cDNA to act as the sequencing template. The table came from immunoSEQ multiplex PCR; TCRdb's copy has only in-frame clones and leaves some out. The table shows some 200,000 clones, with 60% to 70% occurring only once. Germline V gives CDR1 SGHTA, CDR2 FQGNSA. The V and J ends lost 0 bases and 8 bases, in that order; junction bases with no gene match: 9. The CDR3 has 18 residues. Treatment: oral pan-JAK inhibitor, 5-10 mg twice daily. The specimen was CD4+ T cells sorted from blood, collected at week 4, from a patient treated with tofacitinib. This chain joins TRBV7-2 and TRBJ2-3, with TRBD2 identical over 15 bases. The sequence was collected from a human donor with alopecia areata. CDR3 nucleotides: TGTGCCAGCAGCTTAGCGAGGACTAGCGGGGGGGCCGGGGGTACGCAGTATTTT. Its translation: CASSLARTSGGAGGTQYF. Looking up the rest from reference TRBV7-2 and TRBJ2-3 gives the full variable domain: GAGVSQSPSNKVTEKGKDVELRCDPISGHTALYWYRQSLGQGLEFLIYFQGNSAPDKSGLPSDRFSAERTGGSVSTLTIQRTQQEDSAVYLCASSLARTSGGAGGTQYFGPGTRLTVL.